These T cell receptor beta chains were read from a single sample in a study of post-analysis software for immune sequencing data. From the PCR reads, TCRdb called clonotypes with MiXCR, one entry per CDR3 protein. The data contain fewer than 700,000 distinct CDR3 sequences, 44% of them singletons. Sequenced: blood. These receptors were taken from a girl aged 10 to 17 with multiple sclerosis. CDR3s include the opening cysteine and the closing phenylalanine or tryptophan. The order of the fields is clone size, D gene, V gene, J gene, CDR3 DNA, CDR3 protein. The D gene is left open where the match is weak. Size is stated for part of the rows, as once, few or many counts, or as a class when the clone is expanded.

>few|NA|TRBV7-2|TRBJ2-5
TGTGCCAGCAGCTTAGAGATAGCGCAAGAGACCCAGTACTTC
CASSLEIAQETQYF
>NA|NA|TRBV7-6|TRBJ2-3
TGTGCCAGCAACTATGACCGAAGCCCGCAGTATTTT
CASNYDRSPQYF
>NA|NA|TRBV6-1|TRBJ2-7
TGTGCCAGCCGGCTAGCCTACGAGCAGTACTTC
CASRLAYEQYF
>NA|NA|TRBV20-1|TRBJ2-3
TGCAGTGCTGGTGTGGGCGGCAGCACAGATACGCAGTATTTT
CSAGVGGSTDTQYF
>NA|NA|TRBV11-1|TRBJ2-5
TGTGCCAGCAGCCTAAATCCGGAAGGGACCCAGTACTTC
CASSLNPEGTQYF
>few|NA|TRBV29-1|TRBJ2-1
TGCAGCGCCGCAGGTAATGAGCAGTTCTTC
CSAAGNEQFF
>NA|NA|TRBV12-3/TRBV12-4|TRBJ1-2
TGTGCCAGCAGTCAGTCGGGGACGGGCGGCTACACCTTC
CASSQSGTGGYTF
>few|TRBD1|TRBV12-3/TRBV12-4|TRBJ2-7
TGTGCCAGCAGAGGACAGGGTTACAACGAGCAGTACTTC
CASRGQGYNEQYF
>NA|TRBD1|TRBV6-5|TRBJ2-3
TGTGCCCGCAGTACAGGGGTGAGGGCAGATACGCAGTATTTT
CARSTGVRADTQYF
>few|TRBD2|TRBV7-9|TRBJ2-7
TGTGCCAGCAGACCGGGACTAGCGATTACCTACGAGCAGTACTTC
CASRPGLAITYEQYF
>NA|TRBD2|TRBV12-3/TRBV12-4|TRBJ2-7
TGTGCCAGCAGCCCAACCGGGACTATGGGCTACGAGCAGTACTTC
CASSPTGTMGYEQYF
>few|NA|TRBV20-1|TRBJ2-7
TGCAGTGCTAGCGGTGGGCGCCCCTACGAGCAGTACTTC
CSASGGRPYEQYF
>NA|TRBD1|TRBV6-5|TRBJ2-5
TGTGCCAGCAGTTACTCGGGCAGGGGGCAGGAGACCCAGTACTTC
CASSYSGRGQETQYF
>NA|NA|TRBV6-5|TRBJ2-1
TGTGCCAGCGGGGGTGGAGGGATGAAGGCGGATGAGCAGTTCTTC
CASGGGGMKADEQFF
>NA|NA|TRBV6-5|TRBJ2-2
TGTGCCAGCACTAGCCCGAACACCGGGGAGCTGTTTTTT
CASTSPNTGELFF
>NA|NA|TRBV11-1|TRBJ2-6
TGTGCCAGCAGCCGTGACATCTTCCCACCGCCAAGCTCTGGGGCCAACGTCCTGACTTTC
CASSRDIFPPPSSGANVLTF
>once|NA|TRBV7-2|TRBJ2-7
TGTGCCAGCAGCTTAGGTCCTGGCCGCGAGCAGTACTTC
CASSLGPGREQYF
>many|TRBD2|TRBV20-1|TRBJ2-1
TGCAGTGCTAGACGGGGGGACAATGAGCAGTTCTTC
CSARRGDNEQFF
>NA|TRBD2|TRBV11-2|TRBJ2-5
TGTGCCAGCAGCTCTAGGGCTAGCGGGCGGCAAGAGACCCAGTACTTC
CASSSRASGRQETQYF
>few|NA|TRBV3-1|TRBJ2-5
TGTGCCAGCAGCCAACCTCCTGGTGCGCAGCGGCAAGAGACCCAGTACTTC
CASSQPPGAQRQETQYF
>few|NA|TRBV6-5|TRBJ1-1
TGTGCCAGCAGTGCACCTCTGGGAGGGAACACTGAAGCTTTCTTT
CASSAPLGGNTEAFF
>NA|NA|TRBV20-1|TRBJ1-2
TGCAGTGCTAGAGGAGGGGGGACGGGACATGGCTACACCTTC
CSARGGGTGHGYTF